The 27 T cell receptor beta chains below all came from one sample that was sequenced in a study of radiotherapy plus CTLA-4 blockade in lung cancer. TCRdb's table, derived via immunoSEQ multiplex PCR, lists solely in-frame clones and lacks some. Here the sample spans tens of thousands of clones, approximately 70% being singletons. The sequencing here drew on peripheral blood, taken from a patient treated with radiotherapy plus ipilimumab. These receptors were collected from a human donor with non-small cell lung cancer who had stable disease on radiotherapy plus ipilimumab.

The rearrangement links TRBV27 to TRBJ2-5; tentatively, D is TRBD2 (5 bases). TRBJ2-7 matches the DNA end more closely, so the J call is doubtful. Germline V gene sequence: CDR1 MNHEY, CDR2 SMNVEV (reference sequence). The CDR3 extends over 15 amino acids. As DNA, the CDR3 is TGTGCCAGCAGCGGCCTAGCACCGCCCTCCTACGAGCAGTACTTC. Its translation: CASSGLAPPSYEQYF.

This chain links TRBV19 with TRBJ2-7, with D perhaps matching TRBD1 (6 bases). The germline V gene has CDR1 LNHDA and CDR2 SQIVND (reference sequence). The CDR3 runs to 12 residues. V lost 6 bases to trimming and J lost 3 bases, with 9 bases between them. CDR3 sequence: CASRGQHYEQYF. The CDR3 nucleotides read TGTGCCAGTAGAGGACAGCACTACGAGCAGTACTTC. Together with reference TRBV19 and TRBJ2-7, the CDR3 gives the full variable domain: DGGITQSPKYLFRKEGQNVTLSCEQNLNHDAMYWYRQDPGQGLRLIYYSQIVNDFQKGDIAEGYSVSREKKESFPLTVTSAQKNPTAFYLCASRGQHYEQYFGPGTRLTVT.

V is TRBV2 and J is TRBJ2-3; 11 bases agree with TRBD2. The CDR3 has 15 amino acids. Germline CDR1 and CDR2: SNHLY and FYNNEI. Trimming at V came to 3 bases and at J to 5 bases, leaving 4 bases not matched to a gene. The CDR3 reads CASSDVSGRGDTQYF. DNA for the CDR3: TGTGCCAGCAGTGACGTTAGCGGGAGGGGAGATACGCAGTATTTT.

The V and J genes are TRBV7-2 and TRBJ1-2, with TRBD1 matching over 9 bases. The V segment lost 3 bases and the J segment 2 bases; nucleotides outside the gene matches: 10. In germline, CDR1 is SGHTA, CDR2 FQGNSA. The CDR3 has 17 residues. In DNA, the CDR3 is TGTGCCAGCAGCTTGGGGACAGGGAAACCTTTAAACTATGGCTACACCTTC. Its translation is CASSLGTGKPLNYGYTF.

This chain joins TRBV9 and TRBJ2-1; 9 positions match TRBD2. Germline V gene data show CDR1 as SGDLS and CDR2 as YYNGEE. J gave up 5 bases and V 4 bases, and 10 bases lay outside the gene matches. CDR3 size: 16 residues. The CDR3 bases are TGTGCCAGCAGCTATCGTAGCGGGAGTATAAACAATGAGCAGTTCTTC. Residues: CASSYRSGSINNEQFF. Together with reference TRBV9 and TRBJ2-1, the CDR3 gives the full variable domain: DSGVTQTPKHLITATGQRVTLRCSPRSGDLSVYWYQQSLDQGLQFLIQYYNGEERAKGNILERFSAQQFPDLHSELNLSSLELGDSALYFCASSYRSGSINNEQFFGPGTRLTVL.

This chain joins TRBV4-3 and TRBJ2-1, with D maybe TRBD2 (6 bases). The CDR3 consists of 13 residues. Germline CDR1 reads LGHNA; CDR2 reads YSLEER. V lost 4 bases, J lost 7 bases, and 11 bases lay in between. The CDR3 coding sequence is TGCGCCAGCAGCCGTTTGCTAGCGAATGAGCAGTTCTTC. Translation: CASSRLLANEQFF.

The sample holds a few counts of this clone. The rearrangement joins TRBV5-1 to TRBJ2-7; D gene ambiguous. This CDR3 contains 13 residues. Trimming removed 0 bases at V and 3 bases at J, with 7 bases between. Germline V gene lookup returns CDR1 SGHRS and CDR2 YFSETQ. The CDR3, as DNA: TGCGCCAGCAGCTTGGATGGGGTCTACGAGCAGTACTTC. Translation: CASSLDGVYEQYF.

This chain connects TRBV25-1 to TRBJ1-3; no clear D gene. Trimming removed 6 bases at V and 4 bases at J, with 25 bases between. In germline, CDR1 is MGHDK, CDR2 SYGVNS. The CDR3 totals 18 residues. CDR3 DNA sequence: TGTGCCAGCAGCCCAACTGCTTCGTCCATCCCGAGGGGAAACACCATATATTTT. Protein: CASSPTASSIPRGNTIYF.

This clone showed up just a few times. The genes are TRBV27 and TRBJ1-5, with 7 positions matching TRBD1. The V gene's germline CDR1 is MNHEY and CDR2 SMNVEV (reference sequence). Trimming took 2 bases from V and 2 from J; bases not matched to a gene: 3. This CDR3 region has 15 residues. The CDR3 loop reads CASSLQGVRNQPQHF. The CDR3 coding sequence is TGTGCCAGCAGTTTACAGGGGGTGCGCAATCAGCCCCAGCATTTT.

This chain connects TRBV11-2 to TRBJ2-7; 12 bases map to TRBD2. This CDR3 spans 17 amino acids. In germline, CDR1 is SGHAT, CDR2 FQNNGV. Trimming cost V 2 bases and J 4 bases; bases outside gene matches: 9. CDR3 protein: CASSLNPTSGSVYEQYF. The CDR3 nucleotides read TGTGCCAGCAGCTTAAACCCGACTAGCGGGAGTGTGTACGAGCAGTACTTC.

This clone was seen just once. The DNA for the CDR3 is TGTGCCAGCAGTTACGGTCCAGAGACTGAAGCTTTCTTT. Translated: CASSYGPETEAFF. The chain links TRBV6-5 to TRBJ1-1, with no clear D. Germline CDR1 MNHEY, CDR2 SVGAGI. Trimming took 2 bases from V and 5 from J, leaving 9 bases between them. The CDR3 sequence is 13 residues long.

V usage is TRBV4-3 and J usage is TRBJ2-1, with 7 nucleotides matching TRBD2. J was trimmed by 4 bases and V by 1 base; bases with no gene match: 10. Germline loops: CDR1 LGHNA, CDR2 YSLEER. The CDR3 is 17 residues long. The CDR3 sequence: CASSQGPLAPAYNEQFF. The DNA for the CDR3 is TGCGCCAGCAGCCAAGGACCACTAGCGCCGGCTTACAATGAGCAGTTCTTC.

The DNA for the CDR3 is TGTGCCATCAGTGACAACAGAAGGGTGGTCTATGGCTACACCTTC. Protein: CAISDNRRVVYGYTF. J is TRBJ1-2 and V is TRBV10-3; D ambiguous. Looked up from germline, CDR1 is ENHRY and CDR2 is SYGVKD. Trimming stripped 3 bases from V and 4 bases from J, with 15 bases between. The CDR3 spans 15 residues.

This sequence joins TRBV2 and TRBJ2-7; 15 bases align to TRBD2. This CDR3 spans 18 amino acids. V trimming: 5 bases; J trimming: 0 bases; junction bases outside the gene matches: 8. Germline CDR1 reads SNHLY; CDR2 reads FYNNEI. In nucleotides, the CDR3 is TGTGCCAGCAGTCCGGGACTAGCGGGAGGCCTTAACTCCTACGAGCAGTACTTC. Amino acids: CASSPGLAGGLNSYEQYF. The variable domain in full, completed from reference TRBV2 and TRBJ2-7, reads EPEVTQTPSHQVTQMGQEVILRCVPISNHLYFYWYRQILGQKVEFLVSFYNNEISEKSEIFDDQFSVERPDGSNFTLKIRSTKLEDSAMYFCASSPGLAGGLNSYEQYFGPGTRLTVT.

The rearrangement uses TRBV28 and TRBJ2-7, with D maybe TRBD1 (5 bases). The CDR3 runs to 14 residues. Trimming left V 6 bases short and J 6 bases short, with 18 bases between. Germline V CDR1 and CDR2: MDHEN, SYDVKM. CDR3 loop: CASRRQTTFIEQYF. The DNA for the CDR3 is TGTGCCAGCAGGCGACAGACCACTTTTATCGAGCAGTACTTC.

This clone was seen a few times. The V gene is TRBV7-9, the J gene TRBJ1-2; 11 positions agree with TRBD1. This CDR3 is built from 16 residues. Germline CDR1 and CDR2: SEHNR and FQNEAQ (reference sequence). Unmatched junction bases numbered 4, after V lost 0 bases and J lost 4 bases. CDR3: CASSLAPGQGGYGYTF. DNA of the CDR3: TGTGCCAGCAGCTTAGCACCGGGACAGGGGGGCTATGGCTACACCTTC.

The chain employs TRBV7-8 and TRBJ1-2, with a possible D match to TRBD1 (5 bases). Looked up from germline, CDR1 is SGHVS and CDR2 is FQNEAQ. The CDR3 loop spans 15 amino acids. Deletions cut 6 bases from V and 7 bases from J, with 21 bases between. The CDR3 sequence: CASSLNSDSSAGYTF. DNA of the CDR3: TGTGCCAGCAGTCTGAACAGCGACAGTTCAGCTGGCTACACCTTC.

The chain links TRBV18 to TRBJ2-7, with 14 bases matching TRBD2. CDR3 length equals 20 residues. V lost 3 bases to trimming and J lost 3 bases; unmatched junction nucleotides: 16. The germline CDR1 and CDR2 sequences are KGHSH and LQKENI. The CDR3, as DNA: TGTGCCAGCTCACCGAGGCAGGGACTAGCGGGAGATAGGGCAATCTACGAGCAGTACTTC. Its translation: CASSPRQGLAGDRAIYEQYF.

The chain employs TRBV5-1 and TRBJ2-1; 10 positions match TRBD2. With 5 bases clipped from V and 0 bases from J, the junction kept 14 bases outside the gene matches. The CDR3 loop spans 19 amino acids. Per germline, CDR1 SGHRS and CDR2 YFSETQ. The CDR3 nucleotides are TGCGCCAGCAGTCCTAATTTGGTGTCTAGCGGGAGCTCCTACAATGAGCAGTTCTTC. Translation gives CASSPNLVSSGSSYNEQFF.

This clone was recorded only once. CDR3 in DNA: TGCGCCAGCAGCTCGGGACCTGACAATGAGCAGTTCTTC. The encoded protein is CASSSGPDNEQFF. J is TRBJ2-1 and V is TRBV5-1, with D perhaps being TRBD1 or TRBD2 (5 bases each). The CDR3 runs 13 residues. Trimming cost V 3 bases and J 5 bases, with 9 bases left between them. Germline CDR1 and CDR2: SGHRS and YFSETQ.

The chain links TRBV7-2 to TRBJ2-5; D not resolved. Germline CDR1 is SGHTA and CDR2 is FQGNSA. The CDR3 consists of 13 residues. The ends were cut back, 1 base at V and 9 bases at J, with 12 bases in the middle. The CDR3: CASSLEPNTAQYF. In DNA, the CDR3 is TGTGCCAGCAGCTTAGAGCCCAATACGGCCCAGTACTTC.

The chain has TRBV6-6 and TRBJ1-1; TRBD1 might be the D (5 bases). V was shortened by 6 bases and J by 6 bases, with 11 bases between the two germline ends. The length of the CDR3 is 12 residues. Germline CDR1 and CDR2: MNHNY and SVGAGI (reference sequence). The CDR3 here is CASSQKGPEAFF. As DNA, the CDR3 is TGTGCCAGCAGCCAGAAGGGGCCTGAAGCTTTCTTT.

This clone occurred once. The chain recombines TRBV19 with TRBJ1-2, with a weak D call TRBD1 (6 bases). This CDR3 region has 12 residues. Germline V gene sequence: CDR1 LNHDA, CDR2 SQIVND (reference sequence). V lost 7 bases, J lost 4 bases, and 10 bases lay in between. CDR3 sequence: CASTADSYGYTF. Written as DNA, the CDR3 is TGTGCCAGTACCGCGGACAGCTATGGCTACACCTTC.

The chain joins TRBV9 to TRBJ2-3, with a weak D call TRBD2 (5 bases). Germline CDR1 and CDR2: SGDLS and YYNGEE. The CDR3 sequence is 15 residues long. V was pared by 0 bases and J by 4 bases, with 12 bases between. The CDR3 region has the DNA TGTGCCAGCAGCGTAGTGGGAGATATTTCAGATACGCAGTATTTT. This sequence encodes CASSVVGDISDTQYF.

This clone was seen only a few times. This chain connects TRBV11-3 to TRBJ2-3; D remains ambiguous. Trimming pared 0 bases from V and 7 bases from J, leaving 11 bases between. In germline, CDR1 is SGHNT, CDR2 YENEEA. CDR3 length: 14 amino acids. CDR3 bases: TGTGCCAGCAGCTTAGATCCGACTTCCCATACGCAGTATTTT. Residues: CASSLDPTSHTQYF.

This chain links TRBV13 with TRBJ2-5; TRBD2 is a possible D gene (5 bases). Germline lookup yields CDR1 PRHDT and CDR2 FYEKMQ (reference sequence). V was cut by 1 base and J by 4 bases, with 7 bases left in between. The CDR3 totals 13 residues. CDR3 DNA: TGTGCCAGCAGCTTAGAAGGAGGAGAGACCCAGTACTTC. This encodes CASSLEGGETQYF.

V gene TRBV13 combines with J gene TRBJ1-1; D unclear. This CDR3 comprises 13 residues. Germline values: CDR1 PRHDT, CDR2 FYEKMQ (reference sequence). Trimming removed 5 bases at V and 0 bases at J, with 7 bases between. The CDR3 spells CASSLRLNTEAFF. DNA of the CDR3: TGTGCCAGCAGCCTTAGACTGAACACTGAAGCTTTCTTT.